These T cell receptor beta chains were read from a single sample in a study of cytotoxic CD8 clonotypes in ibrutinib-treated CLL. Here immunoSEQ multiplex PCR was the method, and the copy in TCRdb shows in-frame clones only, minus some. Counted here are 150,000 to 200,000 clones, roughly 90% occurring once; the ten biggest clones make up approximately 3%. Material: PBMCs, obtained at disease progression, from a patient treated with ibrutinib. These receptors all come from a human donor with chronic lymphocytic leukemia. CDR3s include the opening cysteine and the closing phenylalanine or tryptophan. The order of the fields is clone size, V gene, J gene, D gene, CDR3 protein, CDR3 DNA. D genes are given only for firm matches. Size tells how often a clone was seen (once, few, many) or the class of an expanded clone, and some rows leave it out.

few	TRBV5-1	TRBJ2-5	TRBD1	CASRLTGRSETQYF	TGCGCCAGCCGACTGACAGGGAGAAGTGAGACCCAGTACTTC
-	TRBV4-1	TRBJ1-2	TRBD1	CASSQEQGAVLNYGYTF	TGCGCCAGCAGCCAAGAGCAGGGGGCGGTCCTCAACTATGGCTACACCTTC
-	TRBV4-2	TRBJ2-1	TRBD2	CASSYTSGRELYNEQFF	TGTGCCAGCAGCTATACTAGCGGGAGGGAACTTTACAATGAGCAGTTCTTC
-	TRBV6-6	TRBJ2-2	TRBD1	CASRGTANTGELFF	TGTGCCAGCAGGGGGACAGCGAACACCGGGGAGCTGTTTTTT
-	TRBV4-1	TRBJ2-5	TRBD1	CASSHRQGQETQYF	TGCGCCAGCAGCCATCGACAGGGGCAAGAGACCCAGTACTTC
-	TRBV5-4	TRBJ2-1	TRBD2	CASSLGSGSPRSFF	TGTGCCAGCAGCTTGGGGAGCGGGAGCCCTCGATCCTTCTTC
-	TRBV27	TRBJ2-6	TRBD2	CASSRMLAGGPRGGANVLTF	TGTGCCAGCAGCAGGATGTTAGCGGGAGGTCCTAGGGGGGGGGCCAACGTCCTGACTTTC
once	TRBV5-1	TRBJ2-7	-	CASSRGIYEQYF	TGCGCCAGCAGCCGGGGGATCTACGAGCAGTACTTC
-	TRBV19	TRBJ2-7	TRBD2	CASSPAGGTSGLTYEQYF	TGTGCCAGTAGTCCGGCGGGGGGGACTAGCGGGCTGACCTACGAGCAGTACTTC
few	TRBV28	TRBJ1-1	-	CASSLLGGEAFF	TGTGCCAGCAGTTTACTCGGCGGTGAAGCTTTCTTT
-	TRBV5-4	TRBJ2-7	-	CASSLAVGYEQYF	TGTGCCAGCAGCTTGGCCGTAGGTTACGAGCAGTACTTC
-	TRBV5-4	TRBJ2-7	-	CASSLDVEYEQYF	TGTGCCAGCAGTCTCGACGTGGAATACGAGCAGTACTTC
-	TRBV7-2	TRBJ2-7	TRBD2	CASTSSGGPNEQYF	TGTGCCAGCACCTCGTCGGGAGGGCCGAACGAGCAGTACTTC
-	TRBV7-3	TRBJ1-2	TRBD1	CASSLTGQGAGGYTF	TGTGCCAGCAGCCTTACGGGCCAGGGGGCCGGGGGCTACACCTTC
-	TRBV28	TRBJ2-7	TRBD1	CASSLIGTGYYLSYEQYF	TGTGCCAGCAGTTTAATCGGGACAGGGTATTACCTCTCCTACGAGCAGTACTTC
-	TRBV6-5	TRBJ1-2	-	CASSYGSAGYTF	TGTGCCAGCAGTTACGGTTCGGCTGGCTACACCTTC
-	TRBV6-5	TRBJ2-7	-	CASSSSIGRYYEQYF	TGTGCCAGCAGCTCCTCAATAGGACGGTACTACGAGCAGTACTTC